Listed below are T cell receptor beta chains from one sample, sequenced in a study of T cell responses to AZD1222 COVID-19 vaccine. Assay: immunoSEQ multiplex PCR; the TCRdb copy retains only in-frame clones and omits some. There are 150,000 to 200,000 clones in the sample; approximately 93% occur only once, and roughly 1.2% lies in the top ten. The sample was peripheral blood, taken 28 days after the second AZD1222 dose. Source of these receptors: an adult who received the AZD1222 COVID-19 vaccine. Both conserved end residues are trimmed from each CDR3.

v_gene,CDR3aa
TRBV5-4,ASSLAPYYGYT
TRBV9,ASSQTGLHEQY
TRBV5-5,ASSQRTGAGNQPQH
TRBV7-8,ASSLVSRAGVFYEQY
TRBV6-5,ASTPSGYPYEQY
TRBV6-5,ASSYDRDTYEQY
TRBV5-3,ARSLEAIPSNEKLF
TRBV7-3,ASSLRGTSSYQETQY
TRBV11-3,ASSLEGPSDTQY
TRBV10-3,AISGARGISTDTQY
TRBV19,ASSIWTGASNQPQH
TRBV5-1,ASEGTSRGGARNEQF
TRBV5-5,ASSSAGQAYQETQY
TRBV6-5,ASSYSAGGPQETQY
TRBV10-1,ASSESMDSSNPGNTIY
TRBV7-9,ASSSTGGSSPLH
TRBV4-2,ASSQDTTPGQGVGQPQH
TRBV6-5,ASSTSGTEETQY
TRBV7-2,ASSLTPAKNIQY
TRBV9,ASSVAGGESYEQY
TRBV7-2,ASSSVGKQNEKLF
TRBV27,ASSLRGPGYT
TRBV7-2,ASSLADSNTEAF
TRBV7-9,ASSLGSTGGGDTEAF
TRBV9,ASTGVVGELF
TRBV27,ASSLQGGPYNEQF
TRBV19,ASSPQASSYEQY
TRBV5-1,ASSWTGTTNTEAF
TRBV28,ASSQGWGTNEQF
TRBV9,ASSPRGAENTEAF
TRBV18,ASSPNPTGGYTEAF
TRBV6-4,ASSDKREGPDTQY
TRBV6-1,ASSDRGSNTEAF
TRBV10-3,AISPGGLGELF
TRBV18,ASSPDSYEQY
TRBV11-3,ASSLIENTEAF
TRBV4-1,ASSQESGPGLETQY
TRBV6-2/TRBV6-3,ASSSFAGGAF
TRBV5-1,ASSLGFRPNEQY
TRBV6-5,ASSYGGKDNTEAF
TRBV15,ATSADLGTTASYGYT
TRBV27,ASSFNSGRLGTGELF
TRBV28,ASSKIGQGASDTQY
TRBV7-9,ASSRRQGSLNGELF
TRBV2,ASTPGGLPNEQF
TRBV4-1,ASSQVWGGLGGYT
TRBV25-1,ASSGSRLPLGYT
TRBV21-1,ASSKGGVTRDRADEQY
TRBV5-1,ASSLRDFKETQY
TRBV27,ASSLRFAMNTEAF
TRBV3-1/TRBV3-2,ASSQERQFYGYT
TRBV3-1/TRBV3-2,ASSQDFLASGYYNEQF
TRBV3-1/TRBV3-2,ASSREGSDNEQF
TRBV9,ASSVATGQPQH
TRBV11-2,ASSLDPQAGELF
TRBV7-2,ASSLAPPVPGPYEQY
TRBV23-1,ASDPFIPTTNQPQH
TRBV4-1,ASSQVGADTPYQPQH
TRBV29-1,SVVLHVGTNEKLF